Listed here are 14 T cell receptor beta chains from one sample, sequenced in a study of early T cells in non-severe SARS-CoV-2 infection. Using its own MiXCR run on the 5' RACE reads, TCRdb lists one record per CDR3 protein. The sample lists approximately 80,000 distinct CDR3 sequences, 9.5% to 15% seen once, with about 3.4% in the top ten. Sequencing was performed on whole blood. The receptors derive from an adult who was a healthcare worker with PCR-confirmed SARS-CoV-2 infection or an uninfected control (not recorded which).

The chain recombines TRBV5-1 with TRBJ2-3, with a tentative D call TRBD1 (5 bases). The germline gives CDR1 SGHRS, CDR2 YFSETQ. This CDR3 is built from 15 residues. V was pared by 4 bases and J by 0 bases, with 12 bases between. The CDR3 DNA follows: TGCGCCAGCAGCCCAAGGGGTTCTAGCACAGATACGCAGTATTTT. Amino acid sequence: CASSPRGSSTDTQYF.

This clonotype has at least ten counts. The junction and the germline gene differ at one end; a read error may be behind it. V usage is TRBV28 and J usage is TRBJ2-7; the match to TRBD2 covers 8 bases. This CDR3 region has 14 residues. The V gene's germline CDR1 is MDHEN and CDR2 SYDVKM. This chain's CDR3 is CAGRRAGENYEQYF. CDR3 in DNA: TGTGCCGGCAGGAGAGCGGGAGAAAATTACGAGCAGTACTTC. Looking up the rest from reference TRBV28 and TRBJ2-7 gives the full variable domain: DVKVTQSSRYLVKRTGEKVFLECVQDMDHENMFWYRQDPGLGLRLIYFSYDVKMKEKGDIPEGYSVSREKKERFSLILESASTNQTSMYLCAGRRAGENYEQYFGPGTRLTVT.

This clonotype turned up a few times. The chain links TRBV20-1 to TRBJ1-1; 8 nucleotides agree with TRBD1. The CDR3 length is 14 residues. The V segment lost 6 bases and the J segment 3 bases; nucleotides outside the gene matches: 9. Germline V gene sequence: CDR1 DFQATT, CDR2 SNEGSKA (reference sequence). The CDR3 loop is CSAPRTGSYTEAFF. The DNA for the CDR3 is TGCAGTGCCCCTCGGACAGGGAGTTACACTGAAGCTTTCTTT.

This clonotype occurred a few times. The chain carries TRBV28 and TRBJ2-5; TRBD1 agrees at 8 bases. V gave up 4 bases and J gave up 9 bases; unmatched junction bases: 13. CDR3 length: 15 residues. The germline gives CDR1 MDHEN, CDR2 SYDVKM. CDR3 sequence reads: CASSSQGAFVWAQYF. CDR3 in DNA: TGTGCCAGCAGTTCCCAGGGGGCCTTCGTATGGGCCCAGTACTTC.

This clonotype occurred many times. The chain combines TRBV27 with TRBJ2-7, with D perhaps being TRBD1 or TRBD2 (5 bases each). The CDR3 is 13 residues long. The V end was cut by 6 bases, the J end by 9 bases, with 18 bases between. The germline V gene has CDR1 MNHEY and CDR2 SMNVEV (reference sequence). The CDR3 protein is CASRRSRDGVQYF. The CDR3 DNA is TGTGCCAGCAGGAGGAGCAGGGACGGGGTGCAGTACTTC.

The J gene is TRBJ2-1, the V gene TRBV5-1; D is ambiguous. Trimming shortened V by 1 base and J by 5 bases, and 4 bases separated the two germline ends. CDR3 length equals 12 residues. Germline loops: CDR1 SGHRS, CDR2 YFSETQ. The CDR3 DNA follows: TGCGCCAGCAGCTTGATGAACAATGAGCAGTTCTTC. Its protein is CASSLMNNEQFF.

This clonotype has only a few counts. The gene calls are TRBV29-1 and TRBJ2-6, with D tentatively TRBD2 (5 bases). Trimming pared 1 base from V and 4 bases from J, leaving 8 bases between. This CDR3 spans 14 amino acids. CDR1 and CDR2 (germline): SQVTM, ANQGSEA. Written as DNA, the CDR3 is TGCAGCGTTGAAGGGGGAGCAGGGGCCAACGTCCTGACTTTC. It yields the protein CSVEGGAGANVLTF.

The CDR3 sequence is CASSLDGGPDTEAFF. In DNA form, the CDR3 reads TGCGCCAGCAGCTTGGATGGGGGTCCTGACACTGAAGCTTTCTTT. The chain joins TRBV5-1 to TRBJ1-1; tentative D call: TRBD1 (5 bases). There are 15 residues in the CDR3. CDR1 SGHRS and CDR2 YFSETQ come from the germline V gene. V was pared by 0 bases and J by 3 bases, with 12 bases between.

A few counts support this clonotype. The CDR3: CASSQPLAGYNEQFF. For the CDR3, the DNA is TGTGCCAGCAGCCAGCCTTTAGCGGGGTACAATGAGCAGTTCTTC. The gene calls are TRBV3-1 and TRBJ2-1; 8 bases align to TRBD2. Trimming took 3 bases from V and 4 from J; bases not matched to a gene: 5. This CDR3 contains 15 residues. Per the germline V gene, CDR1 is LGHDT and CDR2 is YNNKEL (reference sequence).

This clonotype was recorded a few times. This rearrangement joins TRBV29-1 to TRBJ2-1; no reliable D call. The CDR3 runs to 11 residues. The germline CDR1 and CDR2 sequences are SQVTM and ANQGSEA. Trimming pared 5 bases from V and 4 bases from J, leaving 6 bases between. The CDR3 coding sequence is TGCAGCGTTAGACCTTACAATGAGCAGTTCTTC. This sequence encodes CSVRPYNEQFF.

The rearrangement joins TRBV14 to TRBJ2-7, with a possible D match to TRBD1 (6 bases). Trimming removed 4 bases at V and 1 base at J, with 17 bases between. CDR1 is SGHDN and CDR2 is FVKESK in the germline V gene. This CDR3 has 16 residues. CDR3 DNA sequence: TGTGCCAGCAGCCCTAAGGTACTGACAGGATCCTACGAGCAGTACTTC. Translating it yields CASSPKVLTGSYEQYF. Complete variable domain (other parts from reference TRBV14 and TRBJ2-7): EAGVTQFPSHSVIEKGQTVTLRCDPISGHDNLYWYRRVMGKEIKFLLHFVKESKQDESGMPNNRFLAERTGGTYSTLKVQPAELEDSGVYFCASSPKVLTGSYEQYFGPGTRLTVT.

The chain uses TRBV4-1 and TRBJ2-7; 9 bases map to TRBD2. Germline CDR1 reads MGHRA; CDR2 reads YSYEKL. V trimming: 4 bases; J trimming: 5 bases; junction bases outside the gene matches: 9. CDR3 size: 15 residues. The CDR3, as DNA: TGCGCCAGCAGCCCGACTAGCGGAGCGTTCCACGAGCAGTACTTC. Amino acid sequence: CASSPTSGAFHEQYF.

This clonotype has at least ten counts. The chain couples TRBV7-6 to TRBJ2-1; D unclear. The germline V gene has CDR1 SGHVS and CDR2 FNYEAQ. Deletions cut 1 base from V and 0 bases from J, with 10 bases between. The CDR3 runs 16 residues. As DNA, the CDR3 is TGTGCCAGCAGCTTAGGGGTCACAGCCTCCTACAATGAGCAGTTCTTC. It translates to CASSLGVTASYNEQFF. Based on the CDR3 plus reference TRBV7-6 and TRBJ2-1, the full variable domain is GAGVSQSPRYKVTKRGQDVALRCDPISGHVSLYWYRQALGQGPEFLTYFNYEAQQDKSGLPNDRFSAERPEGSISTLTIQRTEQRDSAMYRCASSLGVTASYNEQFFGPGTRLTVL.

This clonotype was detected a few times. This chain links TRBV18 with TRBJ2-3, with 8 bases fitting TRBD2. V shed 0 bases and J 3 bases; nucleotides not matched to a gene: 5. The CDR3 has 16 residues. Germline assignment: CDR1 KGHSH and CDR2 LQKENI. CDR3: CASSPPSGSVTDTQYF. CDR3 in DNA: TGTGCCAGCTCACCACCGAGCGGGAGTGTTACAGATACGCAGTATTTT.